This T cell receptor (beta chain) was sequenced for a study of blood T cell repertoires in COVID-19. As for the study in general: T cells, B-cell-depleted T cells, or PBMCs provided the cDNA or gDNA that served as material.

Germline assignment: CDR1 SGHRS and CDR2 YFSETQ. The CDR3 is 14 amino acids. V was trimmed by 1 base and J by 5 bases, leaving 13 bases between them. Assay used: immunoSEQ multiplex PCR; TCRdb lists only in-frame clones, some missing. The top ten hold 18% of the sample, which has around 130,000 clones, approximately 86% seen once. The sequence came from a woman between 50 and 59 years old who had recovered from COVID-19. The sequenced material came from peripheral blood. V and J are TRBV5-1 and TRBJ2-7, with TRBD1 as a possible D gene (5 bases). The CDR3 sequence: CASSLWQGPNEQYF. The CDR3 DNA follows: TGCGCCAGCAGCTTGTGGCAGGGTCCCAACGAGCAGTACTTC.